A selection of T cell receptor beta chains follows, all from one sample in a study of vaccination and CD4 T cells after COVID-19. These receptors lack a known antigen. A single record per CDR3 protein comes from TCRdb applying MiXCR to the PCR reads. This table holds 5,000 to 6,500 distinct CDR3 sequences, about 34% found once. The specimen was CD4+ T cells from blood, cultured in vitro, collected after SARS-CoV-2 vaccination. These TCRs come from a human donor who had recovered from COVID-19. The CDR3 runs from the conserved cysteine through the conserved F or W. D genes are given only for firm matches. Part of the rows lack a size; the others show once, few, many or a class for expanded clones.

D gene | J gene | clone size | V gene | CDR3 DNA | CDR3 protein
. | TRBJ2-3 | . | TRBV7-2 | TGTGCCAGCAGCTTAGGCAGGGGGGGCACAGATACGCAGTATTTT | CASSLGRGGTDTQYF
. | TRBJ1-2 | . | TRBV28 | TGTGCCAGCGAAACCGGGGCTGACTATGGCTACACCTTC | CASETGADYGYTF
TRBD1 | TRBJ1-2 | . | TRBV27 | TGTGCCAGCAGTTCGACAGGGACGGGCTACACCTTC | CASSSTGTGYTF
TRBD2 | TRBJ2-7 | . | TRBV28 | TGTGCCAGCAGTTTGAATAGCGGGGGGGCAGACGAGCAGTACTTC | CASSLNSGGADEQYF
TRBD1 | TRBJ1-1 | . | TRBV5-1 | TGCGCCAGCAGCGAGAGACAGGGTAACACTGAAGCTTTCTTT | CASSERQGNTEAFF
TRBD2 | TRBJ2-1 | . | TRBV7-2 | TGTGCCAGCAGCTATAGCGGGAGAAGTTACAATGAGCAGTTCTTC | CASSYSGRSYNEQFF
. | TRBJ2-7 | few | TRBV15 | TGTGCCACCAGCAGAGATGCTATCCAATCGGAGCAGTACTTC | CATSRDAIQSEQYF
TRBD2 | TRBJ2-5 | . | TRBV27 | TGTGCCAGCAGAGCGGGAGGCTTCCAAGAGACCCAGTACTTC | CASRAGGFQETQYF
. | TRBJ2-3 | . | TRBV6-1 | TGTGCCAGCAGGCCGGAGATCAGCACAGATACGCAGTATTTT | CASRPEISTDTQYF
TRBD1 | TRBJ2-5 | few | TRBV5-1 | TGCGCCAGCAGCTTGAGGGGACAGCACCAAGAGACCCAGTACTTC | CASSLRGQHQETQYF
TRBD1 | TRBJ1-6 | . | TRBV5-4 | TGTGCCAGCAGCTTGGGGGGACAGACGAATAATTCACCCCTCCACTTT | CASSLGGQTNNSPLHF